A single sample is the source of the 21 T cell receptor beta chains below, sequenced in a study of OX40 agonist ivuxolimab in advanced cancers. The repertoire was sequenced with immunoSEQ multiplex PCR; TCRdb's copy has only in-frame clones and lacks some. This table holds about 73,000 clones, approximately 90% found once. Here the sequenced sample was CD4+ or CD8+ T cells sorted from blood, taken in a trial of the OX40 agonist ivuxolimab. The receptors stem from an adult with an advanced solid tumor such as melanoma, head and neck, liver or kidney cancer.

This chain uses TRBV6-5 with TRBJ2-5; D gene uncertain. Trimming shortened V by 0 bases and J by 5 bases, and 7 bases separated the two germline ends. There are 13 residues in the CDR3. The germline V gene encodes CDR1 MNHEY and CDR2 SVGAGI. In DNA form, the CDR3 reads TGTGCCAGCAGTTACTCGGGTGTGGAGACCCAGTACTTC. Residues: CASSYSGVETQYF.

V and J are TRBV25-1 and TRBJ1-1; D uncertain. The CDR3 is 11 amino acids. Germline values: CDR1 MGHDK, CDR2 SYGVNS. Trimming pared 5 bases from V and 4 bases from J, leaving 5 bases between. The CDR3 protein is CASSRGTEAFF. The CDR3 DNA reads as TGTGCCAGCAGTCGGGGCACTGAAGCTTTCTTT. Drawing the rest from reference TRBV25-1 and TRBJ1-1, the complete variable domain is EADIYQTPRYLVIGTGKKITLECSQTMGHDKMYWYQQDPGMELHLIHYSYGVNSTEKGDLSSESTVSRIRTEHFPLTLESARPSHTSQYLCASSRGTEAFFGQGTRLTVV.

This chain connects TRBV19 to TRBJ1-5, with TRBD1 identical over 8 bases. The CDR3 totals 15 residues. Germline V CDR1 and CDR2: LNHDA, SQIVND (reference sequence). J was trimmed by 3 bases and V by 3 bases; bases with no gene match: 4. The CDR3 reads CASSISRGHNQPQHF. The CDR3 DNA is TGTGCCAGTAGTATCTCCAGGGGGCACAATCAGCCCCAGCATTTT.

This chain links TRBV18 with TRBJ1-1, with 8 bases aligning to TRBD1. From germline, CDR1 is KGHSH and CDR2 LQKENI. The CDR3 length is 15 residues. With 6 bases clipped from V and 1 base from J, the junction kept 7 bases outside the gene matches. CDR3 residues: CASSSRTGQNTEAFF. CDR3 nucleotide sequence: TGTGCCAGCTCCTCTCGGACAGGGCAGAACACTGAAGCTTTCTTT.

J is TRBJ1-5 and V is TRBV19; D is ambiguous. CDR3 size: 15 residues. V lost 10 bases, J lost 0 bases, and 16 bases lay in between. Germline assignment: CDR1 LNHDA and CDR2 SQIVND (reference sequence). In nucleotides, the CDR3 is TGTGCCACCCGAGTGGGAAGCATTAGCAATCAGCCCCAGCATTTT. This codes for CATRVGSISNQPQHF.

The V call is TRBV5-6, the J call TRBJ2-1, with D tentatively TRBD2 (6 bases). The V gene's germline CDR1 is SGHDT and CDR2 YYEEEE. This CDR3 spans 15 amino acids. V lost 0 bases and J lost 2, with 9 bases in between. The CDR3 protein is CASSLDSGPYNEQFF. CDR3 bases: TGTGCCAGCAGCTTGGATAGCGGACCCTACAATGAGCAGTTCTTC.

This chain uses TRBV11-3 with TRBJ2-4; D remains ambiguous. The V gene lost 4 bases and the J gene lost 2 bases, with 15 bases spanning the gap. Germline V gene lookup returns CDR1 SGHNT and CDR2 YENEEA. The CDR3 totals 16 residues. CDR3 residues: CASSYYSTGPKNIQYF. CDR3 bases: TGTGCCAGCAGCTACTACTCTACTGGTCCCAAAAACATTCAGTACTTC.

The gene calls are TRBV28 and TRBJ2-2; tentatively, D is TRBD1 or TRBD2 (5 bases each). The CDR3 consists of 13 residues. The germline V gene has CDR1 MDHEN and CDR2 SYDVKM. Trimming cost V 1 base and J 6 bases, with 6 bases left between them. The CDR3 loop is CASSLLGAGELFF. For the CDR3, the DNA is TGTGCCAGCAGTTTATTGGGGGCCGGGGAGCTGTTTTTT.

The chain carries TRBV5-1 and TRBJ2-3; 8 bases align to TRBD2. Germline V CDR1 and CDR2: SGHRS, YFSETQ. The CDR3 has 14 amino acids. The J segment lost 2 bases and the V segment lost 5 bases, leaving 4 bases of the junction unmatched. CDR3 in amino acids: CASRAAGATDTQYF. The DNA of the CDR3 is TGCGCCAGCAGGGCAGCGGGAGCCACAGATACGCAGTATTTT.

As concerns this clone: Sequence at one end of the junction differs from germline and may be a read error. The chain combines TRBV5-5 with TRBJ2-2; maybe TRBD2 (6 bases). CDR1 and CDR2 from the germline V gene are SGHKS and YYEKEE (reference sequence). This CDR3 has 14 residues. The CDR3 nucleotides read TGTGCCAGCAGATGGGGGGTGAACACCGGGGAGCTGTTCTTT. It codes for CASRWGVNTGELFF.

The J gene is TRBJ1-2, the V gene TRBV27; D gene unclear. This CDR3 is built from 13 residues. Germline V gene data show CDR1 as MNHEY and CDR2 as SMNVEV (reference sequence). Trimming removed 1 base at V and 4 bases at J, with 7 bases between. CDR3 residues: CASSLLGSYGYTF. The CDR3 nucleotides are TGTGCCAGCAGTTTATTAGGGAGCTATGGCTACACCTTC.

The gene calls are TRBV5-1 and TRBJ1-6, with D perhaps matching TRBD1 (5 bases). V lost 2 bases, J lost 1 base, and 10 bases lay in between. Germline loops: CDR1 SGHRS, CDR2 YFSETQ. The CDR3 totals 16 residues. The chain's CDR3 is CASSFQGASYNSPLHF. The CDR3 DNA reads TGCGCCAGCAGCTTTCAGGGTGCGTCCTATAATTCACCCCTCCACTTT.

The chain joins TRBV4-1 to TRBJ1-1; possible D gene TRBD1, 5 bases. The V gene lost 0 bases and the J gene lost 1 base, with 15 bases spanning the gap. The CDR3 consists of 17 residues. In germline, CDR1 is MGHRA, CDR2 YSYEKL. CDR3: CASSQDRGGAQNTEAFF. The CDR3 DNA reads TGCGCCAGCAGCCAAGATAGGGGAGGGGCTCAGAACACTGAAGCTTTCTTT.

The chain uses TRBV5-1 and TRBJ1-1; D call uncertain. The CDR3 is 12 amino acids. The germline V and J ends were trimmed by 5 bases and 5 bases, with 10 bases remaining between them. In germline, CDR1 is SGHRS, CDR2 YFSETQ. This chain's CDR3 is CASSRGWTEAFF. CDR3 nucleotides: TGCGCCAGCAGTAGAGGGTGGACTGAAGCTTTCTTT.

The chain joins TRBV20-1 to TRBJ2-5; D is unclear. The ends were cut back, 5 bases at V and 2 bases at J, with 3 bases in the middle. This CDR3 region has 10 residues. Germline V gives CDR1 DFQATT, CDR2 SNEGSKA (reference sequence). The CDR3 loop is CSAAQETQYF. CDR3 DNA: TGCAGTGCTGCACAAGAGACCCAGTACTTC.

This clone was picked up one time. This chain uses TRBV4-1 with TRBJ2-1; D is possibly TRBD1 (6 bases). Germline CDR1 and CDR2: MGHRA and YSYEKL. This CDR3 has 18 residues. V was shortened by 2 bases and J by 0 bases, with 17 bases between the two germline ends. The CDR3 coding sequence is TGCGCCAGCAGCCAATCCCCTGCAGGGGCGCTCTCCTACAATGAGCAGTTCTTC. This encodes CASSQSPAGALSYNEQFF.

The chain joins TRBV19 to TRBJ1-4; D gene uncertain. Deletions cut 3 bases from V and 8 bases from J, with 13 bases between. Germline loops: CDR1 LNHDA, CDR2 SQIVND (reference sequence). CDR3 size: 14 residues. The CDR3 is CASSMGARGEKLFF. The CDR3 DNA sequence: TGTGCCAGTAGTATGGGCGCTCGTGGCGAAAAACTGTTTTTT. Based on the CDR3 plus reference TRBV19 and TRBJ1-4, the full variable domain is DGGITQSPKYLFRKEGQNVTLSCEQNLNHDAMYWYRQDPGQGLRLIYYSQIVNDFQKGDIAEGYSVSREKKESFPLTVTSAQKNPTAFYLCASSMGARGEKLFFGSGTQLSVL.

This chain uses TRBV4-2 with TRBJ2-7, with TRBD2 identical over 7 bases. The CDR3 has 17 amino acids. Germline CDR1 and CDR2: LGHNA and YNFKEQ. J gave up 4 bases and V 0 bases, and 12 bases lay outside the gene matches. The CDR3 DNA sequence: TGTGCCAGCAGCCAAGATCCCGGGACTAACAAGAATTACGAGCAGTACTTC. As protein: CASSQDPGTNKNYEQYF.

V is TRBV7-9 and J is TRBJ1-2; possibly TRBD1 for D (6 bases). The CDR3 runs to 12 residues. Germline-derived CDR1 and CDR2 are SEHNR and FQNEAQ (reference sequence). Deletions cut 5 bases from V and 5 bases from J, with 9 bases between. This CDR3 is CASSRDTYGYTF. Here the CDR3 DNA reads TGTGCCAGCAGCCGGGACACATATGGCTACACCTTC.

The chain uses TRBV6-1 and TRBJ1-5; D perhaps matches TRBD1 (6 bases). CDR1 and CDR2 (germline): MNHNS, SASEGT. Trimming shortened V by 5 bases and J by 0 bases, and 11 bases separated the two germline ends. There are 15 residues in the CDR3. In nucleotides, the CDR3 is TGTGCCAGCAGTCCCAGCAGGGGTAGCAATCAGCCCCAGCATTTT. Translation gives CASSPSRGSNQPQHF.

This clone has a handful of counts. The V gene is TRBV2, the J gene TRBJ2-7; D unresolved. Germline assignment: CDR1 SNHLY and CDR2 FYNNEI. V lost 8 bases, J lost 2 bases, and 19 bases lay in between. The CDR3 has 15 amino acids. The CDR3 spells CASSGQRGLPYEQYF. Here the CDR3 DNA reads TGTGCCAGCTCCGGTCAGCGCGGTCTACCCTACGAGCAGTACTTC.